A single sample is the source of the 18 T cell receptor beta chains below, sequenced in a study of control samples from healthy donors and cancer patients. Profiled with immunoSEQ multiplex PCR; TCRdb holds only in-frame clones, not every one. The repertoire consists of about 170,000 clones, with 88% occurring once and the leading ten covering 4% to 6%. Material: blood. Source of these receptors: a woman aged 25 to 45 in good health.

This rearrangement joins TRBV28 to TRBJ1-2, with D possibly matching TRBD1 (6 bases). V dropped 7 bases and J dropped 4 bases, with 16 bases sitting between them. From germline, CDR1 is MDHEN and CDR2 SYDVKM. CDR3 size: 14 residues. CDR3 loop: CASTWGRGLYGYTF. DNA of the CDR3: TGTGCCAGCACCTGGGGGCGGGGCCTCTATGGCTACACCTTC.

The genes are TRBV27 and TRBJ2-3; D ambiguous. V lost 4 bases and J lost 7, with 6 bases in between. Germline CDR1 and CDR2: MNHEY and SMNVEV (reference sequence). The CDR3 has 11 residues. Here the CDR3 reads CASSYVNTQYF. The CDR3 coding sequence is TGTGCCAGCAGTTACGTGAATACGCAGTATTTT.

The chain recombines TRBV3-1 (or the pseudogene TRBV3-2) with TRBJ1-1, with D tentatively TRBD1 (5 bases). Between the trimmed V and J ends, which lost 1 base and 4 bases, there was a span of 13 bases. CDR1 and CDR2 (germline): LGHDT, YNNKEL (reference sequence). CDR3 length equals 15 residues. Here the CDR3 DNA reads TGTGCCAGCAGCCAAGGTGGGGCGGCGGGCACTGAAGCTTTCTTT. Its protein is CASSQGGAAGTEAFF.

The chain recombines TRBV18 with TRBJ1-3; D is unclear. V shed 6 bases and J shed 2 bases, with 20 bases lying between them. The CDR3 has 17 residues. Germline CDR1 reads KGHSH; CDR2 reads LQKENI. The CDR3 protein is CASSRLIGEETGNTIYF. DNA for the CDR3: TGTGCCAGCTCGCGCTTGATCGGGGAAGAGACTGGAAACACCATATATTTT.

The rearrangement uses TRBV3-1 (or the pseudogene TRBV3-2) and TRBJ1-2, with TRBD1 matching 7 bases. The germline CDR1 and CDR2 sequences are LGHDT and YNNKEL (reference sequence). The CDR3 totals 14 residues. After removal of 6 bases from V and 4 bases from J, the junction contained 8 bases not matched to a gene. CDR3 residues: CASSFGTATYGYTF. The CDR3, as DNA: TGTGCCAGCAGTTTTGGGACAGCGACCTATGGCTACACCTTC.

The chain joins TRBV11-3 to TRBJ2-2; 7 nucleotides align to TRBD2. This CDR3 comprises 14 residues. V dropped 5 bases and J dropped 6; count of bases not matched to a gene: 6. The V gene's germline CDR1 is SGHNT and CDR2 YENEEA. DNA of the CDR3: TGTGCCAGCAGCCCGTATCGGGGGGCCGGGGAGCTGTTTTTT. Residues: CASSPYRGAGELFF.

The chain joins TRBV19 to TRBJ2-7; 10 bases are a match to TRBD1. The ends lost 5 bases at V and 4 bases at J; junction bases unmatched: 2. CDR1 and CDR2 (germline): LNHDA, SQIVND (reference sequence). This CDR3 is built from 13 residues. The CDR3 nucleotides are TGTGCCAGTAGTGTGGGACAGGGGTACGAGCAGTACTTC. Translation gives CASSVGQGYEQYF.

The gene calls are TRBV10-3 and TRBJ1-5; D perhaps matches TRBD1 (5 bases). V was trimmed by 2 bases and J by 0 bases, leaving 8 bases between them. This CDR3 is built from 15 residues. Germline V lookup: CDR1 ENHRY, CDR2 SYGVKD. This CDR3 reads CAISEGGHSNQPQHF. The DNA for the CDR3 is TGTGCCATCAGTGAGGGGGGTCATAGCAATCAGCCCCAGCATTTT.

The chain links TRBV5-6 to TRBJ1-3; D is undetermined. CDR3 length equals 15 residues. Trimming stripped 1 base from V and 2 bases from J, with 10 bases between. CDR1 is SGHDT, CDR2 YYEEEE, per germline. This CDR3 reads CASSLSEVAGNTIYF. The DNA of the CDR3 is TGTGCCAGCAGCTTGTCTGAGGTGGCTGGAAACACCATATATTTT.

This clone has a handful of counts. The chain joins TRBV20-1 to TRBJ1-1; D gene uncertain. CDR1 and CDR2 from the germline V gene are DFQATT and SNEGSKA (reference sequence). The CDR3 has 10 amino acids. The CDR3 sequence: CTGGEKRAFF. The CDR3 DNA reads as TGCACCGGAGGTGAAAAGAGGGCTTTCTTT.

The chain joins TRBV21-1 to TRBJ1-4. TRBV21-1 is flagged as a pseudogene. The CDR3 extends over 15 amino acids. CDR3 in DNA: TGTGCCAGCAGCCCCCGGGGGACTACAAATGAAAAACTGTTTTTT. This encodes CASSPRGTTNEKLFF.

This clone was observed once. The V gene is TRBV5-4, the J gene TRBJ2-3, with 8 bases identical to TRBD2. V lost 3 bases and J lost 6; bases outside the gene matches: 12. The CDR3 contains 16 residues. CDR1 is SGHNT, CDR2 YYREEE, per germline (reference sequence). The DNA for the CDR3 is TGTGCCAGCAGCTATGGGACTAGTCGGACTCCGGATACGCAGTATTTT. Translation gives CASSYGTSRTPDTQYF.

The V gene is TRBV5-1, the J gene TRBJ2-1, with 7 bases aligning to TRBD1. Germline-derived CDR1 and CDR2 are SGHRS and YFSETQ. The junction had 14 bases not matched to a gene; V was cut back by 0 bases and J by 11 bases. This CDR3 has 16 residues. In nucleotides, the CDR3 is TGCGCCAGCAGCTTGGGGGGGACAGATAGCCCAATTAAGCAGTTCTTC. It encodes CASSLGGTDSPIKQFF.

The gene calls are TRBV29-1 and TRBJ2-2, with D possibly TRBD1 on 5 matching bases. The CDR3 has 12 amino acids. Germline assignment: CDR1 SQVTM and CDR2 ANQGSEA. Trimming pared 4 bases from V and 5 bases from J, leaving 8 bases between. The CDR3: CSVARVTGELFF. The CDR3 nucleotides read TGCAGCGTTGCCAGGGTAACCGGGGAGCTGTTTTTT.

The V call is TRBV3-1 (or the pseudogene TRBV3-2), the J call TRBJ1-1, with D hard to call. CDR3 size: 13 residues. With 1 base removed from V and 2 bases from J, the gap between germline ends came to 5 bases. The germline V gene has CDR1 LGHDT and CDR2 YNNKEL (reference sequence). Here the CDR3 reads CASSQGYNTEAFF. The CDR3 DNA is TGTGCCAGCAGCCAAGGTTACAACACTGAAGCTTTCTTT.

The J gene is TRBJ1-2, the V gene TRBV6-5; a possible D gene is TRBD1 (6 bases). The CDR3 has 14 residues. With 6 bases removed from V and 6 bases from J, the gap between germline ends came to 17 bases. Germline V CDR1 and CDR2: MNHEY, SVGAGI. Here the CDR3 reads CASSIRGVGDGYTF. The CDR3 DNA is TGTGCCAGCAGCATTAGGGGGGTAGGGGATGGCTACACCTTC.

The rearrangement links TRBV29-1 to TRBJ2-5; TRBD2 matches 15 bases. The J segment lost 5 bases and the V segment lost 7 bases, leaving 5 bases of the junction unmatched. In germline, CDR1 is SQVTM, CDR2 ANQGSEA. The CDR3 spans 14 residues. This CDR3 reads CSAIGTSGRETQYF. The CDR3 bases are TGCAGCGCTATAGGGACTAGCGGGAGGGAGACCCAGTACTTC.

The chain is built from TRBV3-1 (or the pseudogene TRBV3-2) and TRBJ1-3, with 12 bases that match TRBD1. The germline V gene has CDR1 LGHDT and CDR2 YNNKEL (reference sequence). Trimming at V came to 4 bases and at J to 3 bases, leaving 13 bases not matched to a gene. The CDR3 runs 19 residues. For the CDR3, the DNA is TGTGCCAGCAGCCCCGGGACAGGGGGCGCCGTGGTGGTTGGAAACACCATATATTTT. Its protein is CASSPGTGGAVVVGNTIYF.